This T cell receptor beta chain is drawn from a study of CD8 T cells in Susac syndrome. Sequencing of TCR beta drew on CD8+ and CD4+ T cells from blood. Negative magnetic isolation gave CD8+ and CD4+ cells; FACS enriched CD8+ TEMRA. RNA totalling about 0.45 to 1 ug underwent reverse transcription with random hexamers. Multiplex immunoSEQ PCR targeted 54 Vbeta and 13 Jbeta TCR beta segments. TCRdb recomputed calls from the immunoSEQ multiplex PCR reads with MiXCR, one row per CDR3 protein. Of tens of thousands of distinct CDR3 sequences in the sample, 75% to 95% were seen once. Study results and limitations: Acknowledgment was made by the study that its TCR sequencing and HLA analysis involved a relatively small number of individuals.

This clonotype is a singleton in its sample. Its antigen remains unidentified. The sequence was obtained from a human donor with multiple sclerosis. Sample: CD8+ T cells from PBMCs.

The CDR3, as DNA: TGTGCCAGCAGTGCCTCGGGCAGCGAGACGGAGACCCAGTACTTC. Encoded protein: CASSASGSETETQYF. The rearrangement uses TRBV9 and TRBJ2-5; D is unresolved. Germline V gene lookup returns CDR1 SGDLS and CDR2 YYNGEE. CDR3 size: 15 residues. V was shortened by 5 bases and J by 5 bases, with 19 bases between the two germline ends.